The T cell receptor (beta chain) under discussion was sequenced for a study of blood T cell repertoires in COVID-19. The V gene end was trimmed by 5 bases and the J gene end by 2 bases; junction bases not matched to a gene: 4. Germline lookup yields CDR1 SEHNR and CDR2 FQNEAQ (reference sequence). The CDR3 is 14 amino acids. Methods used by the authors: Researchers report that nucleated cell counts were estimated from reference gene primer amplification. The assay was immunoSEQ multiplex PCR, and TCRdb's table has in-frame clones only and misses some. Clone size and the V and J calls come from that table; the DNA yielded D and trimming. The table includes roughly 200,000 clones, 60% to 85% detected once.

V is TRBV7-9 and J is TRBJ2-7; 9 bases match TRBD1. The sample comprised peripheral blood. This TCR came from a woman aged 45 to 65 with active or convalescent COVID-19. This CDR3 is CASSRTGDTYEQYF. CDR3 nucleotides: TGTGCCAGCAGCCGGACAGGGGATACCTACGAGCAGTACTTC.